Listed below are T cell receptor beta chains from one sample, sequenced in a study of OX40 agonist ivuxolimab in advanced cancers. Profiled with immunoSEQ multiplex PCR; TCRdb holds only in-frame clones, not every one. The repertoire includes some 50,000 clones, 82% of them detected once, and more than 1.5% sits in the top ten. The source material was CD4+ or CD8+ T cells sorted from blood, sampled in a trial of the OX40 agonist ivuxolimab. Receptors were obtained from an adult with an advanced solid tumor such as melanoma, head and neck, liver or kidney cancer. The CDR3 runs from the conserved cysteine through the conserved F or W. The D gene is left open where the match is weak. Part of the rows lack a size; the others show once, few, many or a class for expanded clones.

>TRBJ2-3|TRBD2|TRBV19|.
TGTGCCAGTAGTATAGTAAGGCTAGCGGAAACAGATACGCAGTATTTT
CASSIVRLAETDTQYF
>TRBJ2-1|.|TRBV30|.
TGTGCACTTTCGATCTACAATGAGCAGTTCTTC
CALSIYNEQFF
>TRBJ1-2|.|TRBV27|.
TGTGCCAGCAGTTTCAAAACAGGGATAGGTGGCTACACCTTC
CASSFKTGIGGYTF
>TRBJ2-2|.|TRBV11-2|.
TGTGCCAGCAGTCGAGACCGGGGCTCGACCGGGGAGCTGTTTTTT
CASSRDRGSTGELFF
>TRBJ2-7|.|TRBV27|.
TGTGCCAGCAGTTTATCTGAAAGGCCCTACGAGCAGTACTTC
CASSLSERPYEQYF
>TRBJ1-1|.|TRBV5-4|.
TGTGCCAGCAGCCTGGACTACTTTGGGGCCCTCACTGAAGCTTTCTTT
CASSLDYFGALTEAFF
>TRBJ2-7|.|TRBV5-3|.
TGTGCCAGAAGGTTACCGGGACCGTCCTACGAGCAGTACTTC
CARRLPGPSYEQYF
>TRBJ2-1|TRBD2|TRBV2|once
TGTGCCAGCAGTTTCCCGGGACTAGCGGGGGACAATGAGCAGTTCTTC
CASSFPGLAGDNEQFF
>TRBJ2-5|TRBD1|TRBV27|.
TGTGCCAGCTCGGACCTTCAGGGGGTCCAAGAGACCCAGTACTTC
CASSDLQGVQETQYF
>TRBJ2-7|TRBD1|TRBV18|.
TGTGCCAGCTCACCTAGGACAGGCGACTACGAGCAGTACTTC
CASSPRTGDYEQYF
>TRBJ2-2|.|TRBV10-3|.
TGTGCCATCAGGGCGCCTCTTGAATCCGGGGAGCTGTTTTTT
CAIRAPLESGELFF
>TRBJ2-7|TRBD2|TRBV5-4|once
TGTGCCAGCAGCCCGGGACTAGCGGGGGATGAGCAGTACTTC
CASSPGLAGDEQYF
>TRBJ1-5|.|TRBV20-1|.
TGCAGCTTCATATGGGCGCAGCCCCAGCATTTT
CSFIWAQPQHF
>TRBJ1-2|.|TRBV30|.
TGTGCCTGGAGCAATGGCATGGACTATGGCTACACCTTC
CAWSNGMDYGYTF
>TRBJ2-3|TRBD2|TRBV6-5|few
TGTGCCAGCAGACCAAGCGGGGGGGCAGATACGCAGTATTTT
CASRPSGGADTQYF
>TRBJ2-3|.|TRBV5-4|.
TGTGCCAGCAGCTCGGGGGGCCATGGGGGTACCCTCACAGATACGCAGTATTTT
CASSSGGHGGTLTDTQYF
>TRBJ2-7|.|TRBV6-5|.
TGTGCCAGCAGCCGGACGGTCGGAGGCGAGCAGTACTTC
CASSRTVGGEQYF
>TRBJ1-1|TRBD1|TRBV6-5|.
TGTGCCAGCAGAGGCGGACAGGGATCCACTGAAGCTTTCTTT
CASRGGQGSTEAFF
>TRBJ1-2|TRBD1|TRBV18|.
TGTGCCAGCTCACCTGACAGGGGGTCCTCGGGCTACACCTTC
CASSPDRGSSGYTF
>TRBJ2-1|TRBD1|TRBV29-1|.
TGCAGCGTGGGGCGGGACAGGGGTCTGGATGAGCAGTTCTTC
CSVGRDRGLDEQFF
>TRBJ2-3|.|TRBV20-1|.
TGCAGTGGTGGCTCCCAAGATACGCAGTATTTT
CSGGSQDTQYF
>TRBJ1-4|.|TRBV19|.
TGTGCCAGTAGCACCCAACAGAGTTTCGCAACTAATGAAAAACTGTTTTTT
CASSTQQSFATNEKLFF
>TRBJ1-1|.|TRBV29-1|.
TGCAGCGTTGTCCCCTCCGGGGCTGAAGCTTTCTTT
CSVVPSGAEAFF
>TRBJ1-2|.|TRBV5-1|.
TGCGCCAGCAGCTTGTCTAATATTGGGAATTCTGGCTACACCTTC
CASSLSNIGNSGYTF
>TRBJ1-6|.|TRBV4-1|few
TGCGCCAGCAGCCGGGGGCAGATGAATTCACCCCTCCACTTT
CASSRGQMNSPLHF
>TRBJ2-6|.|TRBV4-1|.
TGCGCCAGCAGCCATGCACGGTCCCCGACTCCCCCCTCTGGGGCCAACGTCCTGACTTTC
CASSHARSPTPPSGANVLTF
>TRBJ1-2|.|TRBV4-1|.
TGCGCCAGCAGCCAAGATCGGGGGACACCGGGCCTCCATGGCTACACCTTC
CASSQDRGTPGLHGYTF
>TRBJ2-7|TRBD1|TRBV2|.
TGTGCCAGCAGCGACAGGGGTCTCGACGAGCAGTACTTC
CASSDRGLDEQYF
>TRBJ2-2|TRBD1|TRBV5-4|once
TGTGCCAGCAGCTCCAGGGGGCGCGACACCGGGGAGCTGTTTTTT
CASSSRGRDTGELFF
>TRBJ2-7|TRBD2|TRBV30|.
TGTGCCTGGGATAAGGGAGGGTACGAGCAGTACTTC
CAWDKGGYEQYF
>TRBJ2-6|.|TRBV14|.
TGTGCCAGCAGCCGAGGCGTTACCTCTGGGGCCAACGTCCTGACTTTC
CASSRGVTSGANVLTF